This passage covers 6 T cell receptor beta chains from one sample sequenced in a study of OX40 agonist ivuxolimab in advanced cancers. Profiled with immunoSEQ multiplex PCR; TCRdb holds only in-frame clones, not every one. This sample has 45,000 to 60,000 clones, with about four fifths found just once. This specimen was CD4+ or CD8+ T cells sorted from blood, taken in a trial of the OX40 agonist ivuxolimab. The origin of the receptors is an adult with an advanced solid tumor such as melanoma, head and neck, liver or kidney cancer.

The rearrangement joins TRBV19 to TRBJ2-1; the D gene is possibly TRBD2 (5 bases). The V gene lost 1 base and the J gene lost 12 bases, with 19 bases spanning the gap. The CDR3 contains 15 residues. Germline V lookup: CDR1 LNHDA, CDR2 SQIVND (reference sequence). Here the CDR3 reads CASSIAPGGHHTQFF. DNA for the CDR3: TGTGCCAGTAGTATAGCCCCCGGCGGGCACCATACGCAGTTCTTC.

The V gene is TRBV9, the J gene TRBJ2-1, with D unresolved. CDR1 SGDLS and CDR2 YYNGEE come from the germline V gene. V shed 0 bases and J shed 5 bases, with 3 bases lying between them. This CDR3 region has 12 residues. The CDR3 loop is CASSVDHNEQFF. DNA for the CDR3: TGTGCCAGCAGCGTAGACCACAATGAGCAGTTCTTC.

The chain employs TRBV6-5 and TRBJ2-1, with 13 bases identical to TRBD2. Germline V gives CDR1 MNHEY, CDR2 SVGAGI. The CDR3 has 13 residues. Germline trimming cut 6 bases from V and 8 bases from J; bases unmatched to any gene: 1. The CDR3 sequence is CASRGTSGDEQFF. Written as DNA, the CDR3 is TGTGCCAGCAGGGGGACTAGCGGGGATGAGCAGTTCTTC.

The rearrangement links TRBV2 to TRBJ2-2; TRBD1 might be the D (6 bases). Germline V CDR1 and CDR2: SNHLY, FYNNEI. CDR3 length equals 14 residues. V was shortened by 8 bases and J by 2 bases, with 12 bases between the two germline ends. The CDR3 region is CASSRQANTGELFF. The CDR3, as DNA: TGTGCCAGCTCCAGACAGGCTAACACCGGGGAGCTGTTTTTT.

The chain's CDR3 is CASSLELVNEAFF. The CDR3 DNA reads as TGCGCCAGCAGCTTGGAGCTCGTTAATGAAGCTTTCTTT. The J gene is TRBJ1-1, the V gene TRBV5-1, with no clear D. Trimming cost V 0 bases and J 7 bases, with 10 bases left between them. CDR1 and CDR2 (germline): SGHRS, YFSETQ. The CDR3 is 13 residues long.

The chain is built from TRBV11-2 and TRBJ1-2, with D possibly being TRBD1 (6 bases). Germline CDR1 is SGHAT and CDR2 is FQNNGV. The CDR3 contains 14 residues. V gave up 1 base and J gave up 8 bases, with 14 bases separating them. The CDR3 spells CASSLGSGVRGYTF. The CDR3 DNA reads as TGTGCCAGCAGCTTAGGCTCAGGGGTAAGGGGCTACACCTTC.